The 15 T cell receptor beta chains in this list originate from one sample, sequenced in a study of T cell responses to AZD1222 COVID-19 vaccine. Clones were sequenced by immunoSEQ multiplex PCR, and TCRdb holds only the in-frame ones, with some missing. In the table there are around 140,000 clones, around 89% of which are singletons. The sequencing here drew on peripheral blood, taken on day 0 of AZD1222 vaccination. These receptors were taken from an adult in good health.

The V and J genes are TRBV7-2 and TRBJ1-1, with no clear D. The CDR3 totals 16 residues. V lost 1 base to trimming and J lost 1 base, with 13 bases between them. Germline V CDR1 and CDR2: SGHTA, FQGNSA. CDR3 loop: CASSLEYAVRNTEAFF. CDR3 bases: TGTGCCAGCAGCTTAGAGTACGCAGTTCGGAACACTGAAGCTTTCTTT.

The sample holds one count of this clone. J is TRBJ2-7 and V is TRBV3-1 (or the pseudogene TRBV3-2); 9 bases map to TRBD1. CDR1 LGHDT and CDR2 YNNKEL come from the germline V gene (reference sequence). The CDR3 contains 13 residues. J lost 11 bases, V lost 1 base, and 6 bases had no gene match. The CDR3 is CASSQGIRQGEYF. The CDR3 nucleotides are TGTGCCAGCAGCCAAGGAATCCGACAGGGGGAGTACTTC.

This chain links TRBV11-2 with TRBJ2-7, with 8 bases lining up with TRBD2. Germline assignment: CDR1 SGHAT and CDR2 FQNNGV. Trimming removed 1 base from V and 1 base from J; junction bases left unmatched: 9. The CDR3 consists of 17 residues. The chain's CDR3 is CASSLGGLGSGSYEQYF. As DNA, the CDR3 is TGTGCCAGCAGCTTAGGGGGACTAGGATCGGGGTCCTACGAGCAGTACTTC.

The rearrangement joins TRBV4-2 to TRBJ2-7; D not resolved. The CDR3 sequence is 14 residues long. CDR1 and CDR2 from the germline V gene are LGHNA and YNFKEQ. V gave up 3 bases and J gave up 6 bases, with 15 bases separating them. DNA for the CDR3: TGTGCCAGCAGCCATGCCACCCCGTATAGCGAGCAGTACTTC. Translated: CASSHATPYSEQYF.

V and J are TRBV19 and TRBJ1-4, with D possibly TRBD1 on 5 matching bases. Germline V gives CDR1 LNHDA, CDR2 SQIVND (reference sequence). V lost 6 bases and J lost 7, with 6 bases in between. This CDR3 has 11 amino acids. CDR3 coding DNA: TGTGCCAGTAGGAGGGGTGAAAAACTGTTTTTT. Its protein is CASRRGEKLFF.

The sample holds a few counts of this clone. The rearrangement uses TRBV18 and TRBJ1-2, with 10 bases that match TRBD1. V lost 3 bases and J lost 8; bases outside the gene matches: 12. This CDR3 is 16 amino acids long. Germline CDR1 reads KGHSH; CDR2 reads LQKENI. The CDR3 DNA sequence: TGTGCCAGCTCACCGTCACCGGGACAGGGGACTGGAGGCTACACCTTC. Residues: CASSPSPGQGTGGYTF.

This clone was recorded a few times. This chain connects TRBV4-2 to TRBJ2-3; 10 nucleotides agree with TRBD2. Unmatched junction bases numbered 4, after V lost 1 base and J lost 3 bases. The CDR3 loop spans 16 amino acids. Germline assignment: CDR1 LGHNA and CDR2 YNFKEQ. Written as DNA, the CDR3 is TGTGCCAGCAGCCAAGGAGCGGGAGGGAAGACAGATACGCAGTATTTT. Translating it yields CASSQGAGGKTDTQYF.

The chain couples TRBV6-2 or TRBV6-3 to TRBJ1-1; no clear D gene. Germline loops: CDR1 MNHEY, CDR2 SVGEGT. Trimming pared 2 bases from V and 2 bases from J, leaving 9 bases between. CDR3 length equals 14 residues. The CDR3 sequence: CASSYRQVNTEAFF. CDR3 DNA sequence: TGTGCCAGCAGTTACCGTCAGGTAAACACTGAAGCTTTCTTT.

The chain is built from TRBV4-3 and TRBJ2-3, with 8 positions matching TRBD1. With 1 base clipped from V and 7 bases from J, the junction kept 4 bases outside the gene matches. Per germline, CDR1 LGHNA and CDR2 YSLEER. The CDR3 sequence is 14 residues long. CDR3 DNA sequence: TGCGCCAGCAGCCAAGGACAGGGGAAGTATACGCAGTATTTT. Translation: CASSQGQGKYTQYF.

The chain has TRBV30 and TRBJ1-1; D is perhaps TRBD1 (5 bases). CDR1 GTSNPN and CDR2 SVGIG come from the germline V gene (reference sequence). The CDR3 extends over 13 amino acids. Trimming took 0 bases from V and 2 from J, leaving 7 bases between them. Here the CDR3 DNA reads TGTGCCTGGAGTGTAAGGGGAAACACTGAAGCTTTCTTT. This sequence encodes CAWSVRGNTEAFF.

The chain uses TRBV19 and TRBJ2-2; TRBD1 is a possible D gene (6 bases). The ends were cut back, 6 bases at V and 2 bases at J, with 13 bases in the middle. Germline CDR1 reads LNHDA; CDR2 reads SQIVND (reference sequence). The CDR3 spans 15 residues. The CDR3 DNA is TGTGCCAGTAGCCTGGGGGCAGCCAACACCGGGGAGCTGTTTTTT. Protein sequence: CASSLGAANTGELFF.

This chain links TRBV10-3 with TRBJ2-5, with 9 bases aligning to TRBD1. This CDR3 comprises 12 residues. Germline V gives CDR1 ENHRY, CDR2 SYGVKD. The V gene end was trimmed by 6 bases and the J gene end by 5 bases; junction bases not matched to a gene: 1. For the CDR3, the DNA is TGTGCCATCAGAGGGACAGGGGAGACCCAGTACTTC. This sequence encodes CAIRGTGETQYF.

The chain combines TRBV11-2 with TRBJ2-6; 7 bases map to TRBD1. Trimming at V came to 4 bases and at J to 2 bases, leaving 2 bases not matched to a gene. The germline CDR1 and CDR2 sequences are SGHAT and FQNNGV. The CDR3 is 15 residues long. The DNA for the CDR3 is TGTGCCAGCAGCTACACAGGGGCTGGGGCCAACGTCCTGACTTTC. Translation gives CASSYTGAGANVLTF.

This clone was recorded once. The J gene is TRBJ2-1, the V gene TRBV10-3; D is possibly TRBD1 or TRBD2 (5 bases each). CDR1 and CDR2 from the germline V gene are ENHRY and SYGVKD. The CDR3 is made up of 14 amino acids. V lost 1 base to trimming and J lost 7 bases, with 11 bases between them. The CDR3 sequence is CAISEWDRVNEQFF. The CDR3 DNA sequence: TGTGCCATCAGTGAGTGGGACCGGGTAAATGAGCAGTTCTTC.

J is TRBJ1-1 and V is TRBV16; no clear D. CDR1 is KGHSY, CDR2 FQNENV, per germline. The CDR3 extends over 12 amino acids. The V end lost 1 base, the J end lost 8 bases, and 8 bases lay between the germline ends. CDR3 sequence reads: CASSQFRPEAFF. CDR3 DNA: TGTGCCAGCAGCCAATTTAGGCCGGAAGCTTTCTTT. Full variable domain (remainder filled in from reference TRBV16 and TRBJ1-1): GEEVAQTPKHLVRGEGQKAKLYCAPIKGHSYVFWYQQVLKNEFKFLISFQNENVFDETGMPKERFSAKCLPNSPCSLEIQATKLEDSAVYFCASSQFRPEAFFGQGTRLTVV.